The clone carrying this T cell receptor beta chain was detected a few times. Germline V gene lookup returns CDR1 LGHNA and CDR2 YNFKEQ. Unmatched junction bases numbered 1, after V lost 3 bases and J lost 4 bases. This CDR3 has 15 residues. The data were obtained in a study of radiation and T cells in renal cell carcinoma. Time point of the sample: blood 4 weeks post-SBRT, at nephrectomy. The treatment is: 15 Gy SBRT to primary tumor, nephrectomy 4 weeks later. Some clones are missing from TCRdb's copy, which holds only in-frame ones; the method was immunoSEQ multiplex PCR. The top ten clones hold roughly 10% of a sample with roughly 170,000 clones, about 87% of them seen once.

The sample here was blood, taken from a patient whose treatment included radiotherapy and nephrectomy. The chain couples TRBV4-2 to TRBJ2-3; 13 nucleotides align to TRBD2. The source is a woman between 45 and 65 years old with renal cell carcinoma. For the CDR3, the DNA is TGTGCCAGCAGCCAGACTAGCGGGGGGCCAGATACGCAGTATTTT. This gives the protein CASSQTSGGPDTQYF.